This T cell receptor beta chain was identified during a study of somatic mutations in cytotoxic T cells in rheumatoid arthritis. Looking at the study overall: A subset of V beta antibody-stained T-cell populations was isolated by flow sorting, reaching nearly 100% purity, and this subset included V beta1+ cells that went on to TCRB sequencing.

The V gene end was trimmed by 6 bases and the J gene end by 2 bases; junction bases not matched to a gene: 6. Germline CDR1 MNHNY, CDR2 SVGAGI (reference sequence). The CDR3 runs 14 residues. Clones were read by immunoSEQ multiplex PCR, and TCRdb kept only the in-frame ones, dropping some. The repertoire holds about 7,100 clones, with approximately 90% as singletons. This clonotype was obtained from a man in his forties with rheumatoid arthritis. Material for sequencing was CD8+ T cells sorted from blood. The genes are TRBV6-6 and TRBJ1-2, with 7 bases fitting TRBD1. This CDR3 is CASSSAGGNYGYTF. The DNA for the CDR3 is TGTGCCAGCAGCTCAGCAGGGGGGAACTATGGCTACACCTTC.